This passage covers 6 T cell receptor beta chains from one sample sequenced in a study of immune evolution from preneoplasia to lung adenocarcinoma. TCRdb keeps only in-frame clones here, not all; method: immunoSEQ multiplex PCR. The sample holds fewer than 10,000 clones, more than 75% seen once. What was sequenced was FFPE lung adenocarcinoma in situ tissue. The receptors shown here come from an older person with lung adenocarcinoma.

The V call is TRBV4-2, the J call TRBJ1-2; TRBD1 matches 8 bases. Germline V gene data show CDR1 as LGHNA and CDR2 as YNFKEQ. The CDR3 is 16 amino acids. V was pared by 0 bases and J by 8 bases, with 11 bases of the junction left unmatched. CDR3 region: CASSQDRQGTLSGYTF. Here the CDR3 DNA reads TGTGCCAGCAGCCAAGATCGACAGGGGACGTTGAGCGGCTACACCTTC.

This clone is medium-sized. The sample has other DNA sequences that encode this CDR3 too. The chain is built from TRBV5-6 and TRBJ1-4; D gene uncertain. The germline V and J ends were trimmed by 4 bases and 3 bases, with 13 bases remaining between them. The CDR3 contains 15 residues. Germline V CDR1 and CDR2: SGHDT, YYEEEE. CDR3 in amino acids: CASSLLTGANEKLFF. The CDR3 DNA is TGTGCCAGCAGCCTCTTGACTGGGGCTAATGAAAAACTGTTTTTT.

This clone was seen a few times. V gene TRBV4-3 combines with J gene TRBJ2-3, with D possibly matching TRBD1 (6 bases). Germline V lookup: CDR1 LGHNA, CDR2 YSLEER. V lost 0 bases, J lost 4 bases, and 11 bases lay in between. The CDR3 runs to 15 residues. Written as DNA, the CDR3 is TGCGCCAGCAGCCAAGAAGCAGGGGATGCAGATACGCAGTATTTT. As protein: CASSQEAGDADTQYF.

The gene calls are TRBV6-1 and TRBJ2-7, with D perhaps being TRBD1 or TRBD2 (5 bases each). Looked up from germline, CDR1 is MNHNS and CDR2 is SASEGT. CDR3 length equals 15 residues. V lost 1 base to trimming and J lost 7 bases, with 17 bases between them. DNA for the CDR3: TGTGCCAGCAGTGAAGTAGGGACGGGGATCTGGGAGCAGTACTTC. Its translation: CASSEVGTGIWEQYF.

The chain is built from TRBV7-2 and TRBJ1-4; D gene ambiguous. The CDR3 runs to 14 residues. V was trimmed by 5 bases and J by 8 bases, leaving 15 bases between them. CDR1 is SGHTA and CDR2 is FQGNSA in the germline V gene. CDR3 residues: CASSDSMAPEKLFF. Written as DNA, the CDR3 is TGTGCCAGCAGCGACTCGATGGCACCCGAAAAACTGTTTTTT.

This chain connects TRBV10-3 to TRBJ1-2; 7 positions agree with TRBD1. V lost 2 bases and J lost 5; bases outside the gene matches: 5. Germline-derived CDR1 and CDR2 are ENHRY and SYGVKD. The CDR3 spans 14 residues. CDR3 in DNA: TGTGCCATCAGTGAGCCGGGACAGCTATATGGCTACACCTTC. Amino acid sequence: CAISEPGQLYGYTF.